Each of the 12 T cell receptor beta chains below was sequenced from the same sample in a study of cytomegalovirus exposure and HLA in healthy donors. The PCR contained 60 Vbeta and 13 Jbeta primers. Generated by immunoSEQ multiplex PCR, the TCRdb table keeps only in-frame clones and is missing some. The table records a few hundred thousand clones, around 90% of them present only once. Sequenced input: PBMCs. These receptors all come from a girl aged 2-15 years in good health and CMV-seronegative.

The V call is TRBV11-3, the J call TRBJ2-1; TRBD2 matches at 10 bases. CDR1 is SGHNT, CDR2 YENEEA, per germline. CDR3 length: 16 residues. The V gene end was trimmed by 6 bases and the J gene end by 2 bases; junction bases not matched to a gene: 7. The CDR3 DNA follows: TGTGCCAGCAGTCCCCCGGGACTAGCGCCCTACAATGAGCAGTTCTTC. As protein: CASSPPGLAPYNEQFF.

The chain recombines TRBV5-6 with TRBJ1-1, with TRBD1 identical over 7 bases. The CDR3 is made up of 15 amino acids. Germline CDR1 and CDR2: SGHDT and YYEEEE. With 3 bases clipped from V and 0 bases from J, the junction kept 5 bases outside the gene matches. CDR3 region: CASSWGDSMNTEAFF. In DNA form, the CDR3 reads TGTGCCAGCAGCTGGGGGGACAGCATGAACACTGAAGCTTTCTTT. Looking up the rest from reference TRBV5-6 and TRBJ1-1 gives the full variable domain: DAGVTQSPTHLIKTRGQQVTLRCSPKSGHDTVSWYQQALGQGPQFIFQYYEEEERQRGNFPDRFSGHQFPNYSSELNVNALLLGDSALYLCASSWGDSMNTEAFFGQGTRLTVV.

The chain combines TRBV9 with TRBJ2-3; TRBD2 matches 8 bases. Trimming cost V 1 base and J 1 base; bases outside gene matches: 11. Germline loops: CDR1 SGDLS, CDR2 YYNGEE. The CDR3 is made up of 18 amino acids. CDR3 amino acids: CASSVRAEVAGRTDTQYF. CDR3 bases: TGTGCCAGCAGCGTAAGGGCCGAGGTAGCGGGGCGCACAGATACGCAGTATTTT.

The rearrangement uses TRBV4-1 and TRBJ2-7; 11 nucleotides agree with TRBD2. This CDR3 is 15 amino acids long. Germline lookup yields CDR1 MGHRA and CDR2 YSYEKL. With 1 base clipped from V and 3 bases from J, the junction kept 2 bases outside the gene matches. Here the CDR3 DNA reads TGCGCCAGCAGCCAAGGACTAGCGGGAAACTACGAGCAGTACTTC. Translation: CASSQGLAGNYEQYF.

The gene calls are TRBV30 and TRBJ2-7; 8 nucleotides agree with TRBD1. The CDR3 contains 16 residues. After removal of 1 base from V and 5 bases from J, the junction contained 13 bases not matched to a gene. The V gene's germline CDR1 is GTSNPN and CDR2 SVGIG (reference sequence). The CDR3 region is CAWSAGGRQGIHEQYF. Written as DNA, the CDR3 is TGTGCCTGGAGTGCAGGAGGACGACAGGGGATACACGAGCAGTACTTC.

The chain combines TRBV28 with TRBJ2-7; 9 nucleotides align to TRBD1. The V and J ends lost 4 bases and 1 base, in that order; junction bases with no gene match: 11. Germline CDR1 and CDR2: MDHEN and SYDVKM. There are 17 residues in the CDR3. The CDR3 is CASSSYGQGMTSYEQYF. CDR3 nucleotides: TGTGCCAGCAGTTCATACGGACAGGGGATGACGTCCTACGAGCAGTACTTC.

The chain is built from TRBV6-6 and TRBJ2-7; TRBD1 matches at 8 bases. Per germline, CDR1 MNHNY and CDR2 SVGAGI (reference sequence). The CDR3 extends over 14 amino acids. Losses at the gene ends were 2 bases for V and 4 bases for J; bases not matched to a gene: 4. In DNA form, the CDR3 reads TGTGCCAGCAGTTACAGGACAGGGTCATACGAGCAGTACTTC. As protein: CASSYRTGSYEQYF.

The chain combines TRBV5-1 with TRBJ1-2; 7 bases line up with TRBD1. V lost 1 base and J lost 6; bases outside the gene matches: 3. The CDR3 loop spans 13 amino acids. Germline V gives CDR1 SGHRS, CDR2 YFSETQ. In nucleotides, the CDR3 is TGCGCCAGCAGCTTGCCTGACAGGGATGGCTACACCTTC. Its translation is CASSLPDRDGYTF.

The chain combines TRBV6-5 with TRBJ1-2, with D possibly TRBD1 on 5 matching bases. Trimming removed 4 bases at V and 4 bases at J, with 10 bases between. Germline lookup yields CDR1 MNHEY and CDR2 SVGAGI. The CDR3 is made up of 13 amino acids. In DNA form, the CDR3 reads TGTGCCAGCAGTTTACAGGACGGCTATGGCTACACCTTC. Amino acid sequence: CASSLQDGYGYTF.

The rearrangement uses TRBV5-1 and TRBJ1-1; weak D call: TRBD1 (5 bases). Trimming stripped 0 bases from V and 4 bases from J, with 19 bases between. This CDR3 is built from 17 residues. Germline CDR1 reads SGHRS; CDR2 reads YFSETQ. The CDR3 here is CASSLVPSGSVGTEAFF. CDR3 sequence (DNA): TGCGCCAGCAGCTTGGTCCCCTCAGGGTCGGTGGGCACTGAAGCTTTCTTT.

V usage is TRBV15 and J usage is TRBJ1-1, with 7 bases aligning to TRBD1. Germline V CDR1 and CDR2: LNHNV, YYDKDF (reference sequence). This CDR3 comprises 14 residues. The J segment lost 4 bases and the V segment lost 2 bases, leaving 4 bases of the junction unmatched. CDR3 loop: CATSRQTGSTEAFF. The DNA for the CDR3 is TGTGCCACCAGCAGACAGACAGGGTCCACTGAAGCTTTCTTT.

The V gene is TRBV5-1, the J gene TRBJ2-7; no reliable D call. V was clipped by 0 bases and J by 6 bases, with 16 bases between them. The V gene's germline CDR1 is SGHRS and CDR2 YFSETQ. CDR3 length: 15 residues. CDR3 protein: CASSLDADSRREQYF. Written as DNA, the CDR3 is TGCGCCAGCAGCTTGGATGCGGATTCTCGGCGCGAGCAGTACTTC.